The 2 T cell receptor beta chains reported below all come from one sample, sequenced in a study of CD8+CD57+ T cells in acquired aplastic anemia. The template used for profiling TCR beta VDJ and CDR3 was genomic DNA. TCRdb reprocessed the reads via MiXCR and lists one record per CDR3 protein. The table has under 250,000 distinct CDR3 sequences, around half seen once. All patients picked for sequencing had shown, by flow cytometry, an expansion of CD8+CD57+ cells. Sequencing was performed on sorted CD4+, CD8+, or CD8+CD57+ T cells (not recorded which) from PBMCs. The receptors shown here come from a human donor with aplastic anemia.

This sequence joins TRBV24-1 and TRBJ2-7, with 12 nucleotides matching TRBD2. The germline V gene encodes CDR1 KGHDR and CDR2 SFDVKD. This CDR3 is 15 amino acids long. J lost 6 bases, V lost 4 bases, and 6 bases had no gene match. The CDR3 reads CATSDRLAGVGEQYF. The CDR3 nucleotides read TGTGCCACCAGTGACCGACTAGCGGGAGTGGGCGAGCAGTACTTC.

V gene TRBV10-3 combines with J gene TRBJ1-5; D is uncertain. The germline CDR1 and CDR2 sequences are ENHRY and SYGVKD. V was clipped by 4 bases and J by 2 bases, with 9 bases between them. The length of the CDR3 is 14 residues. The CDR3 is CAISVSTGNQPQHF. CDR3 DNA sequence: TGTGCCATCAGTGTCAGTACAGGCAATCAGCCCCAGCATTTT.